Shown below are 19 T cell receptor beta chains from a single sample sequenced in a study of T cells expressing NK-cell markers. TCRdb re-called the 5' RACE reads and shows each CDR3 protein once, DNA omitted. The sample's table shows roughly 380,000 distinct CDR3 sequences. Sequencing was done on a sample of blood T cells: a sorted CD56 or NKG2C T cell subset, CD4+ or CD8+ T cells, or bulk PBMC T cells (not recorded which). Receptor source: a man aged 18-69 years in good health.

The chain carries TRBV19 and TRBJ2-1; TCRdb lists TRBD2, though no DNA is available to test this call. Germline lookup yields CDR1 LNHDA and CDR2 SQIVND (reference sequence). CDR3 length: 15 residues. The CDR3: CASSPRQGLRNEQFF.

CDR3 sequence: CASSPRAGGSSSYNSPLHF. The chain links TRBV5-1 to TRBJ1-6; TCRdb names TRBD1, which stays unverified in the absence of DNA. This CDR3 has 19 residues. CDR1 is SGHRS and CDR2 is YFSETQ in the germline V gene.

This sequence joins TRBV19 and TRBJ2-1; the TCRdb D gene call, TRBD2, has no DNA to confirm it. The length of the CDR3 is 12 residues. Germline lookup yields CDR1 LNHDA and CDR2 SQIVND (reference sequence). The CDR3 loop reads CASSMRRYEQFF.

This chain connects TRBV20-1 to TRBJ1-2. Germline lookup yields CDR1 DFQATT and CDR2 SNEGSKA (reference sequence). The length of the CDR3 is 12 residues. Here the CDR3 reads CSGGRASYGYTF.

The chain carries TRBV5-1 and TRBJ2-5; TCRdb designates TRBD2, a call that cannot be tested without DNA. Germline values: CDR1 SGHRS, CDR2 YFSETQ. This CDR3 contains 15 residues. This CDR3 is CASSLVAGPQETQYF.

V is TRBV7-9 and J is TRBJ1-4. Germline values: CDR1 SEHNR, CDR2 FQNEAQ (reference sequence). The CDR3 is 15 residues long. CDR3 loop: CASSGPFKTNEKLFF.

The chain recombines TRBV12-3 or TRBV12-4 with TRBJ1-1. There are 16 residues in the CDR3. The CDR3 protein is CASSFAVLSGKTEAFF.

V is TRBV12-3 or TRBV12-4 and J is TRBJ1-1. The length of the CDR3 is 15 residues. CDR3 region: CASSPFRTMNTEAFF.

This chain joins TRBV12-3 or TRBV12-4 and TRBJ1-2. The CDR3 loop spans 13 amino acids. This CDR3 is CASSLNFRTFYTF.

V is TRBV6-1 and J is TRBJ2-7; TCRdb's D gene call, TRBD2, goes unchecked for lack of DNA. Germline V lookup: CDR1 MNHNS, CDR2 SASEGT. The CDR3 spans 13 residues. The CDR3 here is CASRPLAEYEQYF.

The J gene is TRBJ1-6, the V gene TRBV12-3 or TRBV12-4. CDR3 length: 14 residues. CDR3 protein: CASSPSTNNSPLHF.

This chain connects TRBV7-9 to TRBJ2-1; TCRdb reports TRBD2, a call that lacks DNA to check it against. Germline lookup yields CDR1 SEHNR and CDR2 FQNEAQ (reference sequence). CDR3 length: 15 amino acids. The CDR3 loop is CASSLLPGVAGGWFF.

The chain has TRBV5-1 and TRBJ2-5; without DNA, the TCRdb call of TRBD2 cannot be checked. The CDR3 contains 16 residues. Germline V CDR1 and CDR2: SGHRS, YFSETQ. The CDR3 region is CASSLTSGGNYRSQYF.

The chain recombines TRBV3-1 with TRBJ1-2. Germline V CDR1 and CDR2: LGHDT, YNNKEL (reference sequence). This CDR3 contains 12 residues. CDR3 protein: CASSQGFYGYTF.

The chain carries TRBV7-2 and TRBJ1-5. The germline V gene has CDR1 SGHTA and CDR2 FQGNSA. The CDR3 has 12 amino acids. The CDR3 sequence: CASSHQNSPQHF.

This chain uses TRBV15 with TRBJ1-1; TCRdb picks TRBD1, but there is no DNA to check that call. Germline V gene sequence: CDR1 LNHNV, CDR2 YYDKDF (reference sequence). The CDR3 runs 14 residues. CDR3 protein: CATSSRDRVTEAFF.

This sequence joins TRBV20-1 and TRBJ1-2. Per germline, CDR1 DFQATT and CDR2 SNEGSKA (reference sequence). There are 12 residues in the CDR3. CDR3 sequence: CSAPSQLYGYTF.

CDR3 amino acids: CASSFLRYDEQFF. The J gene is TRBJ2-1, the V gene TRBV7-9. From germline, CDR1 is SEHNR and CDR2 FQNEAQ (reference sequence). There are 13 residues in the CDR3.

The genes are TRBV6-1 and TRBJ2-7. Looked up from germline, CDR1 is MNHNS and CDR2 is SASEGT. The CDR3 has 14 residues. This chain's CDR3 is CASGSRLITYEQYF.